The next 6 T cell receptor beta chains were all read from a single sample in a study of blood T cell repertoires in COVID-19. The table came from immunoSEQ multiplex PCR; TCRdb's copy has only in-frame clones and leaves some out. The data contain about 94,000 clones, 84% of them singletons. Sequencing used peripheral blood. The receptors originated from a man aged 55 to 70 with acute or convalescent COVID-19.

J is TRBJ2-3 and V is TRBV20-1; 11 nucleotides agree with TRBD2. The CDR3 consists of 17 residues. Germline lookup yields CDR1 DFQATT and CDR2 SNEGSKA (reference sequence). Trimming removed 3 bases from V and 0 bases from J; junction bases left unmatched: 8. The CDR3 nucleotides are TGCAGTGCTAGTATCCTAGCGGGGGGTGGGAGCACAGATACGCAGTATTTT. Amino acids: CSASILAGGGSTDTQYF.

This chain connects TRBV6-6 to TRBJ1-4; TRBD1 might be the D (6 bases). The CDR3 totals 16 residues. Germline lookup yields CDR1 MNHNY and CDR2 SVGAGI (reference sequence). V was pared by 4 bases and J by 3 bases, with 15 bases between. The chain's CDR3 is CASSSPGDGANEKLFF. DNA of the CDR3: TGTGCCAGCAGTTCACCAGGGGACGGGGCTAATGAAAAACTGTTTTTT.

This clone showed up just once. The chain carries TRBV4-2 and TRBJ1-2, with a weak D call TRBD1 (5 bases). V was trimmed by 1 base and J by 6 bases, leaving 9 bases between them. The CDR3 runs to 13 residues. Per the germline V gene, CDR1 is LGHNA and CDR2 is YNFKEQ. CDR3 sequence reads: CASSQVPGDGYTF. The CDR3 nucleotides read TGTGCCAGCAGCCAAGTTCCGGGGGATGGCTACACCTTC.

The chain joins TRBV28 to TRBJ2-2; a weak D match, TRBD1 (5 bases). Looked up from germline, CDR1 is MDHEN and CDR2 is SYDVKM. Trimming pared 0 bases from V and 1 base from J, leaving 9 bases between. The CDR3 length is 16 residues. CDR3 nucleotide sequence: TGTGCCAGCAGTTTATGGGGGCGCCTGAACACCGGGGAGCTGTTTTTT. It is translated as CASSLWGRLNTGELFF.

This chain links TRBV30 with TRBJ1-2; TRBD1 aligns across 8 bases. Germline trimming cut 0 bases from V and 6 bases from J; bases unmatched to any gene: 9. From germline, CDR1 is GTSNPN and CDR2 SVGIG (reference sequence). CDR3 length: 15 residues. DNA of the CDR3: TGTGCCTGGAGTGTACTGGCAGGGGGCGGTGATGGCTACACCTTC. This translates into CAWSVLAGGGDGYTF.

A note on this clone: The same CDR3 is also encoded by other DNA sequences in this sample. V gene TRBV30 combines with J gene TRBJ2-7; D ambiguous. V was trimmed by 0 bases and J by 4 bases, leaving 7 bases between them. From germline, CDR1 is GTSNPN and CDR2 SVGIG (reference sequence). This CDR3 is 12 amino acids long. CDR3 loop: CAWSVGAYEQYF. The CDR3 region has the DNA TGTGCCTGGAGTGTCGGAGCATACGAGCAGTACTTC.